The sequence of this T cell receptor beta chain was determined in a study of radiotherapy plus CTLA-4 blockade in lung cancer. Background on the study: Objective responses arose in about 18% of patients, and 31% experienced disease control. Study results and limitations: Expansion of tumor-derived TCR clones was observed in blood after radiotherapy plus ipilimumab.

Measured with immunoSEQ multiplex PCR; TCRdb has only the in-frame clones, and not every one. The table has about 60,000 clones, around 80% seen once. The trim removed 4 bases at V and 1 base at J, leaving 0 bases unmatched. Germline lookup yields CDR1 SGHAT and CDR2 FQNNGV. The CDR3 runs to 13 residues. Comment on this clone: What it recognizes is unknown.

Specimen: peripheral blood, collected from a patient treated with radiotherapy plus ipilimumab. This TCR came from a human donor with non-small cell lung cancer who had a partial response to radiotherapy plus ipilimumab. The gene calls are TRBV11-2 and TRBJ1-1; 7 nucleotides align to TRBD1. The chain's CDR3 is CASSYRGNTEAFF. In DNA form, the CDR3 reads TGTGCCAGCAGCTACAGGGGGAACACTGAAGCTTTCTTT.